This TCR beta chain was captured by sequencing in a study of metastatic and nonmetastatic thyroid tumors. Study context: Both malignant and benign thyroid patients supplied peripheral blood and tumor or nodule tissue samples, across which the repertoires of these patients were then compared.

In germline, CDR1 is SGHDT, CDR2 YYEEEE. This CDR3 contains 13 residues. Study processing details: Differences in CDR3 between clinicopathological groups were drawn on to build a classifier intended to discriminate distant-metastatic papillary thyroid cancer patients. TCRdb redid the clone calls on the PCR reads using MiXCR. The V and J calls and clone size come from TCRdb's table, not from the authors' own analysis. The sample has 45,000 or so clones, about 4.3% seen once. Regarding this clone: What it recognizes is unknown. A clone one base away is much larger, so this may be a read error.

Study conclusions and caveats: Malignant thyroid tumors reportedly had TCR beta diversity that was significantly higher than in benign nodules, in blood and tumor.

Before thyroid surgery, none of the patients had received any treatment. The sample consisted of blood. The clonotype comes from a female donor with papillary thyroid cancer or a benign thyroid nodule (not recorded which). Some clones in this sample may be carry-over from other donors' samples. The chain joins TRBV5-6 to TRBJ2-1; D not certain. CDR3 sequence reads: CANSFTVMDEQFF. The CDR3 DNA reads as TGTGCCAACAGCTTTACGGTTATGGATGAGCAGTTCTTC.